Sequencing of this TCR beta chain was carried out in a study of graft-versus-host responses after intestinal transplantation. Study details: After anti-thymocyte globulin induction, recipients took tacrolimus and steroids for two to three years.

Produced via immunoSEQ multiplex PCR; TCRdb's table is partial and in-frame only. The table shows fewer than 25,000 clones, with approximately 40% occurring only once. Study-level points and caveats: Early declines in HvG clones that occurred post-transplant were associated with peak circulating GvH clone levels.

This clone was observed once. Germline V gene sequence: CDR1 LNHDA, CDR2 SQIVND (reference sequence). The CDR3 spans 15 residues. The V gene end was trimmed by 1 base and the J gene end by 3 bases; junction bases not matched to a gene: 4. The gene calls are TRBV19 and TRBJ1-2; 8 bases fit TRBD1. This receptor was obtained from a human patient who received an intestinal transplant. This sample comprised alloreactive CD4+ T cells from a mixed lymphocyte reaction culture, obtained before intestinal transplant. The sample's subset: CFSE-low proliferating T cells sorted from roughly six-day pre-transplant mixed lymphocyte reaction (GvH or HvG direction). The CDR3 reads CASSIVQGAYYGYTF. The CDR3 coding sequence is TGTGCCAGTAGTATAGTCCAGGGGGCATACTATGGCTACACCTTC.